Each of the 29 T cell receptor beta chains below was sequenced from the same sample in a study of shared clonotypes between healthy human individuals. Generated by immunoSEQ multiplex PCR, the TCRdb table keeps only in-frame clones and is missing some. The sample has about 1 million clones, about 77% seen once. The sequencing sample was made of memory CD4+ T cells sorted from blood. Subset described: CD45RA-negative fraction. These receptors all stem from a man in his late teens or twenties in good health.

The chain combines TRBV2 with TRBJ1-2; 7 bases fit TRBD1. The CDR3 is made up of 14 amino acids. In germline, CDR1 is SNHLY, CDR2 FYNNEI. V dropped 6 bases and J dropped 6; count of bases not matched to a gene: 10. CDR3 residues: CASSAIQGTNGYTF. The DNA of the CDR3 is TGTGCCAGCAGCGCTATACAGGGGACGAATGGCTACACCTTC.

This chain joins TRBV20-1 and TRBJ2-7; tentatively, D is TRBD1 or TRBD2 (5 bases each). The CDR3 is 11 residues long. V gave up 7 bases and J gave up 2 bases, with 9 bases separating them. The germline gives CDR1 DFQATT, CDR2 SNEGSKA (reference sequence). The CDR3 DNA follows: TGCAGTGTAATGGGGGCCTACGAGCAGTACTTC. Protein: CSVMGAYEQYF.

This chain links TRBV19 with TRBJ1-2, with 7 bases identical to TRBD1. The CDR3 is made up of 13 amino acids. Germline loops: CDR1 LNHDA, CDR2 SQIVND (reference sequence). V was pared by 5 bases and J by 4 bases, with 4 bases of the junction left unmatched. The CDR3 nucleotides read TGTGCCAGTAGTGGCCGACAGGGCTATGGCTACACCTTC. The encoded protein is CASSGRQGYGYTF.

The rearrangement joins TRBV4-1 to TRBJ1-4; no firm D call. The length of the CDR3 is 16 residues. Trimming shortened V by 3 bases and J by 7 bases, and 18 bases separated the two germline ends. In germline, CDR1 is MGHRA, CDR2 YSYEKL. CDR3: CASSQGLLVTGEKLFF. The CDR3 coding sequence is TGCGCCAGCAGCCAGGGTCTCCTGGTTACGGGTGAAAAACTGTTTTTT.

J is TRBJ2-5 and V is TRBV7-8; no definite D call. The CDR3 extends over 14 amino acids. CDR1 is SGHVS, CDR2 FQNEAQ, per germline. Trimming took off 4 bases at V and 2 bases at J, with 11 bases between the two ends. The CDR3 coding sequence is TGTGCCAGCAGCTCAAACAGTAAGCAAGAGACCCAGTACTTC. Its protein product is CASSSNSKQETQYF. Looking up the rest from reference TRBV7-8 and TRBJ2-5 gives the full variable domain: GAGVSQSPRYKVAKRGQDVALRCDPISGHVSLFWYQQALGQGPEFLTYFQNEAQLDKSGLPSDRFFAERPEGSVSTLKIQRTQQEDSAVYLCASSSNSKQETQYFGPGTRLLVL.

This clone has just a few counts. The chain recombines TRBV7-9 with TRBJ1-5; 7 bases fit TRBD1. The CDR3 has 14 residues. Germline V CDR1 and CDR2: SEHNR, FQNEAQ (reference sequence). The ends lost 11 bases at V and 2 bases at J; junction bases unmatched: 9. CDR3 DNA: TGTGCCGGGGGTACAGGGGAGGGCAATCAGCCCCAGCATTTT. Its protein is CAGGTGEGNQPQHF.

V and J are TRBV10-3 and TRBJ2-5; TRBD2 is a possible D gene (5 bases). Per the germline V gene, CDR1 is ENHRY and CDR2 is SYGVKD. V was trimmed by 5 bases and J by 5 bases, leaving 9 bases between them. The CDR3 is 12 residues long. The CDR3: CAISPRGETQYF. The CDR3 region has the DNA TGTGCCATCAGTCCCAGAGGGGAGACCCAGTACTTC.

V and J are TRBV6-1 and TRBJ2-7, with 9 bases lining up with TRBD1. CDR1 and CDR2 (germline): MNHNS, SASEGT. CDR3 size: 14 residues. Trimming at V came to 5 bases and at J to 2 bases, leaving 4 bases not matched to a gene. CDR3 in amino acids: CASSWDRVTYEQYF. CDR3 DNA: TGTGCCAGCAGTTGGGACAGGGTTACCTACGAGCAGTACTTC.

The chain links TRBV10-3 to TRBJ2-7; the D gene is possibly TRBD2 (6 bases). V was trimmed by 0 bases and J by 4 bases, leaving 13 bases between them. The CDR3 extends over 15 amino acids. Germline CDR1 ENHRY, CDR2 SYGVKD. CDR3 region: CAISESPGGPYEQYF. As DNA, the CDR3 is TGTGCCATCAGTGAGTCGCCCGGGGGACCTTACGAGCAGTACTTC.

This clone has just one count. This chain connects TRBV5-8 to TRBJ2-4; D gene unclear. The CDR3 length is 14 residues. In germline, CDR1 is SGHTS, CDR2 YDEGEE. V lost 1 base to trimming and J lost 4 bases, with 9 bases between them. The CDR3 DNA follows: TGTGCCAGCAGCTTGAGAGGACCTAAAAACATTCAGTACTTC. This gives the protein CASSLRGPKNIQYF.

This clone was picked up one time. This sequence joins TRBV28 and TRBJ2-6; D call uncertain. Germline V lookup: CDR1 MDHEN, CDR2 SYDVKM. V lost 2 bases and J lost 0, with 8 bases in between. CDR3 size: 16 residues. The CDR3 protein is CASSLNSRSGANVLTF. The CDR3 DNA sequence: TGTGCCAGCAGTTTAAACAGCCGCTCTGGGGCCAACGTCCTGACTTTC.

This clone was detected only a few times. The chain joins TRBV28 to TRBJ1-1, with D possibly being TRBD1 (5 bases). Germline loops: CDR1 MDHEN, CDR2 SYDVKM. The V end was cut by 2 bases, the J end by 5 bases, with 18 bases between. CDR3 length equals 16 residues. The CDR3 loop reads CASSLRQGGGVTEAFF. The CDR3 DNA follows: TGTGCCAGCAGTTTACGGCAGGGTGGAGGAGTTACTGAAGCTTTCTTT.

This chain connects TRBV7-2 to TRBJ2-7, with 9 nucleotides matching TRBD1. The length of the CDR3 is 15 residues. The V gene end was trimmed by 8 bases and the J gene end by 6 bases; junction bases not matched to a gene: 14. Germline assignment: CDR1 SGHTA and CDR2 FQGNSA. The CDR3 protein is CASAPPRTGALEQYF. In DNA, the CDR3 is TGTGCCAGCGCCCCGCCCAGGACAGGGGCCCTCGAGCAGTACTTC. The full variable domain, completed using reference TRBV7-2 and TRBJ2-7, is GAGVSQSPSNKVTEKGKDVELRCDPISGHTALYWYRQSLGQGLEFLIYFQGNSAPDKSGLPSDRFSAERTGGSVSTLTIQRTQQEDSAVYLCASAPPRTGALEQYFGPGTRLTVT.

In regard to this clone: This clone may be a read error of a much larger clone one base away. This chain links TRBV6-1 with TRBJ2-2; a weak D match, TRBD1 (5 bases). Trimming removed 3 bases from V and 4 bases from J, with 6 bases in between. The CDR3 covers 13 residues. Germline V gene data show CDR1 as MNHNS and CDR2 as SASEGT. The CDR3 loop is CASSDRATGELFF. DNA of the CDR3: TGTGCCAGCAGTGACAGGGCCACCGGGGAGCTGTTTTTT.

The chain employs TRBV2 and TRBJ1-6; the match to TRBD1 covers 9 bases. Looked up from germline, CDR1 is SNHLY and CDR2 is FYNNEI. This CDR3 spans 14 amino acids. Unmatched junction bases numbered 7, after V lost 7 bases and J lost 9 bases. The CDR3: CASTWDRARSPLHF. The CDR3 region has the DNA TGTGCCAGCACGTGGGACAGGGCTCGTTCACCCCTCCACTTT.

The genes are TRBV10-2 and TRBJ1-2; tentative D call: TRBD1 (5 bases). CDR1 and CDR2 (germline): WSHSY, SAAADI. The CDR3 spans 14 residues. V was cut by 6 bases and J by 4 bases, with 15 bases left in between. CDR3 sequence: CASRGGERSYGYTF. CDR3 DNA: TGCGCCAGCAGGGGGGGGGAGCGTAGCTATGGCTACACCTTC.

The J gene is TRBJ1-1, the V gene TRBV9, with 7 bases lining up with TRBD1. CDR1 and CDR2 from the germline V gene are SGDLS and YYNGEE. The CDR3 consists of 15 residues. Germline trimming cut 4 bases from V and 1 base from J; bases unmatched to any gene: 7. For the CDR3, the DNA is TGTGCCAGCAGCCCGAGACAGGGTGGGAACACTGAAGCTTTCTTT. Its translation: CASSPRQGGNTEAFF.

This clone has a single count. The gene calls are TRBV5-1 and TRBJ1-3; D ambiguous. In germline, CDR1 is SGHRS, CDR2 YFSETQ. With 1 base removed from V and 2 bases from J, the gap between germline ends came to 13 bases. This CDR3 is 16 amino acids long. The chain's CDR3 is CASSLSPVGTGNTIYF. The CDR3 nucleotides read TGCGCCAGCAGCTTGTCCCCCGTTGGTACTGGAAACACCATATATTTT.

The chain has TRBV6-5 and TRBJ1-1; D is uncertain. CDR3 size: 14 residues. V lost 0 bases to trimming and J lost 0 bases, with 5 bases between them. Germline V gene sequence: CDR1 MNHEY, CDR2 SVGAGI. The CDR3 DNA sequence: TGTGCCAGCAGTTACTCGCAGGTGAACACTGAAGCTTTCTTT. Its translation: CASSYSQVNTEAFF.

In its sample, this clone was seen a few times. The V and J genes are TRBV5-1 and TRBJ2-1; D is uncertain. The ends were cut back, 0 bases at V and 1 base at J, with 11 bases in the middle. The CDR3 has 16 residues. Germline-derived CDR1 and CDR2 are SGHRS and YFSETQ. The DNA of the CDR3 is TGCGCCAGCAGCTTGGGACCCGCGGAATCCTACAATGAGCAGTTCTTC. The encoded protein is CASSLGPAESYNEQFF.

The J gene is TRBJ1-3, the V gene TRBV2; maybe TRBD1 (5 bases). There are 16 residues in the CDR3. V lost 4 bases, J lost 0 bases, and 13 bases lay in between. The germline CDR1 and CDR2 sequences are SNHLY and FYNNEI. For the CDR3, the DNA is TGTGCCAGCAGTGTCCGAGGGGAGAGCTCTGGAAACACCATATATTTT. This codes for CASSVRGESSGNTIYF.

This chain joins TRBV5-4 and TRBJ1-5, with unresolved D. The CDR3 is 13 residues long. The ends were cut back, 2 bases at V and 4 bases at J, with 7 bases in the middle. Germline-derived CDR1 and CDR2 are SGHNT and YYREEE (reference sequence). The CDR3 protein is CASSFGGNQPQHF. CDR3 nucleotide sequence: TGTGCCAGCAGCTTCGGCGGGAATCAGCCCCAGCATTTT.

This sequence joins TRBV7-2 and TRBJ1-1; tentative D call: TRBD1 (5 bases). The V end was cut by 3 bases, the J end by 7 bases, with 18 bases between. CDR1 is SGHTA and CDR2 is FQGNSA in the germline V gene. The CDR3 runs 15 residues. CDR3 sequence (DNA): TGTGCCAGCAGCTTTCTAGCCGGGACGGGGGGTGAAGCTTTCTTT. It translates to CASSFLAGTGGEAFF.

Details on this clone: Other nucleotide sequences in the sample specify the same CDR3. The chain carries TRBV18 and TRBJ2-7; 7 bases fit TRBD1. V gave up 3 bases and J gave up 1 base; unmatched junction bases: 3. There are 14 residues in the CDR3. Germline assignment: CDR1 KGHSH and CDR2 LQKENI. The CDR3 DNA sequence: TGTGCCAGCTCACCCAGACAGGGTTCCTACGAGCAGTACTTC. Translation: CASSPRQGSYEQYF. Full variable domain (missing parts from reference TRBV18 and TRBJ2-7): NAGVMQNPRHLVRRRGQEARLRCSPMKGHSHVYWYRQLPEEGLKFMVYLQKENIIDESGMPKERFSAEFPKEGPSILRIQQVVRGDSAAYFCASSPRQGSYEQYFGPGTRLTVT.

J is TRBJ2-4 and V is TRBV27; the D call may be TRBD1 or TRBD2 (5 bases each). The length of the CDR3 is 14 residues. Germline CDR1 is MNHEY and CDR2 is SMNVEV (reference sequence). Trimming shortened V by 3 bases and J by 7 bases, and 13 bases separated the two germline ends. The CDR3 coding sequence is TGTGCCAGCAGTTTTCTGGGGGATAAGAACATTCAGTACTTC. This sequence encodes CASSFLGDKNIQYF.

The rearrangement links TRBV30 to TRBJ1-6; 8 bases fit TRBD1. The germline CDR1 and CDR2 sequences are GTSNPN and SVGIG (reference sequence). J gave up 6 bases and V 3 bases, and 7 bases lay outside the gene matches. The CDR3 totals 15 residues. CDR3 DNA sequence: TGTGCCTGGAGGGGGCGTGGGACAGGTAATTCACCCCTCCACTTT. As protein: CAWRGRGTGNSPLHF.

This rearrangement joins TRBV5-1 to TRBJ2-6, with TRBD1 identical over 7 bases. Germline V lookup: CDR1 SGHRS, CDR2 YFSETQ. CDR3 length equals 19 residues. The junction had 10 bases not matched to a gene; V was cut back by 0 bases and J by 1 base. The CDR3 coding sequence is TGCGCCAGCAGCTTGGATTATGGGACAGCCCCATCTGGGGCCAACGTCCTGACTTTC. Translating gives CASSLDYGTAPSGANVLTF. Combining the CDR3 with reference TRBV5-1 and TRBJ2-6 gives the whole variable domain KAGVTQTPRYLIKTRGQQVTLSCSPISGHRSVSWYQQTPGQGLQFLFEYFSETQRNKGNFPGRFSGRQFSNSRSEMNVSTLELGDSALYLCASSLDYGTAPSGANVLTFGAGSRLTVL.

This clone has a single count. The chain is built from TRBV10-3 and TRBJ2-1; 14 positions agree with TRBD2. Germline V lookup: CDR1 ENHRY, CDR2 SYGVKD. The CDR3 sequence is 16 residues long. The junction had 3 bases not matched to a gene; V was cut back by 0 bases and J by 8 bases. The CDR3 DNA sequence: TGTGCCATCAGTGAGTCGCGACTAGCGGGAGGGCATGAGCAGTTCTTC. Its protein product is CAISESRLAGGHEQFF.

This chain connects TRBV6-5 to TRBJ2-7; 7 nucleotides align to TRBD1. Trimming cost V 10 bases and J 5 bases; bases outside gene matches: 5. The CDR3 has 11 residues. The V gene's germline CDR1 is MNHEY and CDR2 SVGAGI. The CDR3 sequence is CATQQGNEQYF. The CDR3 DNA is TGTGCCACCCAACAGGGGAACGAGCAGTACTTC.